This T cell receptor beta chain was recovered during a study of blood T cell repertoires in COVID-19. As for the study in general: Spain, Italy and the United States supplied samples that represented acute and convalescent COVID-19. From T cells, B-cell-depleted T cells, or PBMCs came the material, which was cDNA or gDNA.

This CDR3 has 14 amino acids. The germline CDR1 and CDR2 sequences are MDHEN and SYDVKM. The junction had 1 base not matched to a gene; V was cut back by 2 bases and J by 4 bases. As handled by the study authors: For nucleated cells, counts were estimated from reference gene primer amplification. Sequencing used immunoSEQ multiplex PCR; TCRdb keeps in-frame clones, though not all of them. That table supplies the V and J calls and clone size; D and trimming were determined from the DNA. The table includes over 65,000 clones, 65% to 90% detected once. The genes are TRBV28 and TRBJ2-1; 8 bases agree with TRBD2. The sequenced sample was peripheral blood. The clonotype was recovered from a man at least 80 years old with acute or convalescent COVID-19. In DNA form, the CDR3 reads TGTGCCAGCAGTTTAGCGGGAGGTTACAATGAGCAGTTCTTC. The encoded protein is CASSLAGGYNEQFF.